Below, 25 T cell receptor beta chains from the same sample are listed, as sequenced in a study of T cell responses to AZD1222 COVID-19 vaccine. Method: immunoSEQ multiplex PCR; TCRdb's copy keeps in-frame clones and lacks some. The data hold around 120,000 clones, with about 92% observed a single time. The sample here was peripheral blood, taken on day 0 of AZD1222 vaccination. These receptors were obtained from an adult in good health.

The chain couples TRBV29-1 to TRBJ1-5; D is possibly TRBD1 (6 bases). V was trimmed by 4 bases and J by 6 bases, leaving 13 bases between them. Germline CDR1 and CDR2: SQVTM and ANQGSEA. CDR3 length: 13 amino acids. The CDR3 DNA reads TGCAGCGTTGTGGGGGACACGAGTCAGCCCCAGCATTTT. Translated, it gives CSVVGDTSQPQHF.

The rearrangement joins TRBV6-2 or TRBV6-3 to TRBJ2-4, with unresolved D. The germline V gene has CDR1 MNHEY and CDR2 SVGEGT. The CDR3 consists of 15 residues. Trimming stripped 4 bases from V and 8 bases from J, with 18 bases between. CDR3 in DNA: TGTGCCAGCAGTTCCTATACTTCAGCTTTTGACATTCAGTACTTC. Translation gives CASSSYTSAFDIQYF.

This rearrangement joins TRBV2 to TRBJ2-5, with 13 nucleotides matching TRBD2. This CDR3 contains 16 residues. CDR1 and CDR2 (germline): SNHLY, FYNNEI. V lost 10 bases to trimming and J lost 2 bases; unmatched junction nucleotides: 10. CDR3 nucleotides: TGTGCCATCCCTGGGACTAGCGGGACCCATCAAGAGACCCAGTACTTC. This gives the protein CAIPGTSGTHQETQYF. Full variable domain (missing parts from reference TRBV2 and TRBJ2-5): EPEVTQTPSHQVTQMGQEVILRCVPISNHLYFYWYRQILGQKVEFLVSFYNNEISEKSEIFDDQFSVERPDGSNFTLKIRSTKLEDSAMYFCAIPGTSGTHQETQYFGPGTRLLVL.

This chain links TRBV7-8 with TRBJ1-6; no reliable D call. This CDR3 spans 14 amino acids. Trimming removed 3 bases from V and 5 bases from J, with 8 bases in between. The germline V gene encodes CDR1 SGHVS and CDR2 FQNEAQ. The CDR3 is CASSFFGDNSPLHF. The DNA for the CDR3 is TGTGCCAGCAGCTTTTTCGGCGATAATTCACCCCTCCACTTT. The variable domain in full, with the rest retrieved from reference TRBV7-8 and TRBJ1-6, is GAGVSQSPRYKVAKRGQDVALRCDPISGHVSLFWYQQALGQGPEFLTYFQNEAQLDKSGLPSDRFFAERPEGSVSTLKIQRTQQEDSAVYLCASSFFGDNSPLHFGNGTRLTVT.

This sequence joins TRBV9 and TRBJ2-7; TRBD1 agrees at 10 bases. Germline CDR1 reads SGDLS; CDR2 reads YYNGEE. The trim removed 4 bases at V and 2 bases at J, leaving 3 bases unmatched. This CDR3 has 14 residues. CDR3 amino acids: CASSLGQGAYEQYF. The CDR3 DNA reads TGTGCCAGCAGCCTAGGACAGGGGGCCTACGAGCAGTACTTC.

The chain couples TRBV30 to TRBJ1-2; the match to TRBD1 covers 7 bases. The V gene's germline CDR1 is GTSNPN and CDR2 SVGIG (reference sequence). V trimming: 3 bases; J trimming: 6 bases; junction bases outside the gene matches: 7. The length of the CDR3 is 13 residues. This chain's CDR3 is CAWSEGTVHGYTF. The CDR3 nucleotides are TGTGCCTGGAGCGAAGGGACAGTCCATGGCTACACCTTC. Using reference TRBV30 and TRBJ1-2 for the parts outside the CDR3, the full variable domain is SQTIHQWPATLVQPVGSPLSLECTVEGTSNPNLYWYRQAAGRGLQLLFYSVGIGQISSEVPQNLSASRPQDRQFILSSKKLLLSDSGFYLCAWSEGTVHGYTFGSGTRLTVV.

The chain links TRBV28 to TRBJ1-6, with TRBD1 identical over 9 bases. The CDR3 totals 16 residues. Looked up from germline, CDR1 is MDHEN and CDR2 is SYDVKM. V shed 4 bases, J shed 7 bases, and the junction held 8 bases outside the gene matches. The CDR3 loop is CASSSNSGTGNSPLHF. CDR3 coding DNA: TGTGCCAGCAGTTCAAACTCCGGGACAGGGAATTCACCCCTCCACTTT.

The CDR3 region is CASSSGIPGETQYF. CDR3 sequence (DNA): TGTGCCAGCTCGTCCGGAATTCCCGGGGAGACCCAGTACTTC. This chain links TRBV18 with TRBJ2-5; D remains ambiguous. CDR1 and CDR2 (germline): KGHSH, LQKENI. Deletions cut 6 bases from V and 5 bases from J, with 16 bases between. The CDR3 loop spans 14 amino acids. Drawing the rest from reference TRBV18 and TRBJ2-5, the complete variable domain is NAGVMQNPRHLVRRRGQEARLRCSPMKGHSHVYWYRQLPEEGLKFMVYLQKENIIDESGMPKERFSAEFPKEGPSILRIQQVVRGDSAAYFCASSSGIPGETQYFGPGTRLLVL.

The chain carries TRBV3-1 (or the pseudogene TRBV3-2) and TRBJ2-7, with no clear D. The CDR3 extends over 12 amino acids. Looked up from germline, CDR1 is LGHDT and CDR2 is YNNKEL (reference sequence). V dropped 4 bases and J dropped 0 bases, with 4 bases sitting between them. The CDR3 loop reads CASSPPSYEQYF. Written as DNA, the CDR3 is TGTGCCAGCAGCCCTCCCTCCTACGAGCAGTACTTC.

The V gene is TRBV2, the J gene TRBJ2-2, with D possibly called TRBD1 or TRBD2 (5 bases each). Germline CDR1 and CDR2: SNHLY and FYNNEI. Trimming removed 3 bases from V and 6 bases from J, with 17 bases in between. This CDR3 is 16 amino acids long. The CDR3 is CASSDWGVGGSGELFF. In nucleotides, the CDR3 is TGTGCCAGCAGTGACTGGGGTGTTGGGGGATCCGGGGAGCTGTTTTTT.

This chain connects TRBV2 to TRBJ2-1; D is undetermined. Germline loops: CDR1 SNHLY, CDR2 FYNNEI. This CDR3 has 11 amino acids. The V end lost 3 bases, the J end lost 6 bases, and 3 bases lay between the germline ends. In DNA, the CDR3 is TGTGCCAGCAGTGAGGGCAATGAGCAGTTCTTC. Translation: CASSEGNEQFF.

The chain joins TRBV4-3 to TRBJ2-1, with 7 bases identical to TRBD1. Germline-derived CDR1 and CDR2 are LGHNA and YSLEER. Unmatched junction bases numbered 13, after V lost 2 bases and J lost 9 bases. This CDR3 contains 16 residues. CDR3 DNA: TGCGCCAGCAGCCAATATCTGGCGGTAGGGGGCGGTGAGCAGTTCTTC. This translates into CASSQYLAVGGGEQFF.

The chain uses TRBV27 and TRBJ1-6, with 9 bases matching TRBD1. Germline CDR1 MNHEY, CDR2 SMNVEV (reference sequence). This CDR3 spans 13 amino acids. V lost 6 bases to trimming and J lost 10 bases; unmatched junction nucleotides: 4. The CDR3 sequence: CASSGTGKSPLHF. The CDR3 DNA follows: TGTGCCAGCAGCGGGACAGGGAAATCACCCCTCCACTTT.

The chain links TRBV7-9 to TRBJ2-1; 7 nucleotides align to TRBD2. There are 18 residues in the CDR3. V lost 4 bases to trimming and J lost 4 bases; unmatched junction nucleotides: 16. The V gene's germline CDR1 is SEHNR and CDR2 FQNEAQ (reference sequence). CDR3 loop: CASSSFKGGLEVYNEQFF. The CDR3, as DNA: TGTGCCAGCAGCTCCTTCAAAGGAGGACTAGAGGTGTACAATGAGCAGTTCTTC.

The V gene is TRBV28, the J gene TRBJ2-1; D remains unclear. The CDR3 has 15 residues. Trimming shortened V by 4 bases and J by 3 bases, and 13 bases separated the two germline ends. Germline V gene data show CDR1 as MDHEN and CDR2 as SYDVKM. In DNA, the CDR3 is TGTGCCAGCAGTTCCTATGGGCCTAGCTACAATGAGCAGTTCTTC. Amino acids: CASSSYGPSYNEQFF.

V is TRBV28 and J is TRBJ2-3, with 9 nucleotides matching TRBD2. The CDR3 spans 14 residues. J was trimmed by 10 bases and V by 2 bases; bases with no gene match: 7. Per the germline V gene, CDR1 is MDHEN and CDR2 is SYDVKM. The CDR3 bases are TGTGCCAGCAGTTTAACGCTAGCGGGGTGGGCGCAGTATTTT. This gives the protein CASSLTLAGWAQYF. The complete variable domain, with remaining parts taken from reference TRBV28 and TRBJ2-3, reads DVKVTQSSRYLVKRTGEKVFLECVQDMDHENMFWYRQDPGLGLRLIYFSYDVKMKEKGDIPEGYSVSREKKERFSLILESASTNQTSMYLCASSLTLAGWAQYFGPGTRLTVL.

This clone was counted a single time. The chain joins TRBV6-2 or TRBV6-3 to TRBJ1-6; D is possibly TRBD1 (5 bases). Per the germline V gene, CDR1 is MNHEY and CDR2 is SVGEGT. V shed 2 bases and J shed 5 bases, with 7 bases lying between them. The CDR3 totals 14 residues. CDR3 DNA sequence: TGTGCCAGCAGTTACAGCAGGGATAATTCACCCCTCCACTTT. Translating gives CASSYSRDNSPLHF.

The chain recombines TRBV23-1 with TRBJ1-5, with a possible D match to TRBD1 (6 bases). TRBV23-1 is annotated as an ORF whose role is uncertain. The CDR3 is 15 residues long. V dropped 8 bases and J dropped 4 bases, with 18 bases sitting between them. The CDR3 DNA sequence: TGCGCCAGCCCCCCGGCGGTAGGGGGGAATCAGCCCCAGCATTTT. It specifies CASPPAVGGNQPQHF.

This clone was counted a single time. The gene calls are TRBV21-1 and TRBJ1-3. TRBV21-1 is annotated as a pseudogene. This CDR3 is 16 amino acids long. The CDR3 loop reads CASSKGDGNSGNTIYF. The CDR3 DNA is TGTGCCAGCAGCAAAGGCGACGGTAACTCTGGAAACACCATATATTTT.

This chain joins TRBV9 and TRBJ1-3, with 10 bases lining up with TRBD1. CDR3 size: 17 residues. Germline V CDR1 and CDR2: SGDLS, YYNGEE. The J segment lost 1 base and the V segment lost 3 bases, leaving 7 bases of the junction unmatched. CDR3 residues: CASSAPGQGSSGNTIYF. The CDR3 bases are TGTGCCAGCAGCGCCCCGGGACAGGGGTCGTCTGGAAACACCATATATTTT.

The chain carries TRBV10-3 and TRBJ2-3; D may be TRBD2 (7 bases). The V gene lost 10 bases and the J gene lost 1 base, with 12 bases spanning the gap. The germline gives CDR1 ENHRY, CDR2 SYGVKD. The CDR3 runs 13 residues. CDR3 bases: TGTGCCACCGGGGGGCCCGGCACAGATACGCAGTATTTT. The encoded protein is CATGGPGTDTQYF.

The chain has TRBV7-2 and TRBJ1-6, with D hard to call. The germline CDR1 and CDR2 sequences are SGHTA and FQGNSA. This CDR3 has 16 amino acids. The ends were cut back, 2 bases at V and 0 bases at J, with 8 bases in the middle. This CDR3 reads CASSLYPPSYNSPLHF. In DNA form, the CDR3 reads TGTGCCAGCAGCTTATATCCACCCTCCTATAATTCACCCCTCCACTTT.

This clone was seen a handful of times. This chain connects TRBV2 to TRBJ1-2; 8 positions agree with TRBD1. The germline gives CDR1 SNHLY, CDR2 FYNNEI. V dropped 1 base and J dropped 0; count of bases not matched to a gene: 7. The CDR3 covers 17 residues. CDR3 nucleotides: TGTGCCAGCAGTGAAGGAAACAGGGGGTTAGCTAACTATGGCTACACCTTC. Amino acid sequence: CASSEGNRGLANYGYTF.

This clone was counted once. The chain couples TRBV5-1 to TRBJ2-1, with 11 bases aligning to TRBD2. Germline V CDR1 and CDR2: SGHRS, YFSETQ. CDR3 length: 16 residues. The trim removed 0 bases at V and 5 bases at J, leaving 4 bases unmatched. In DNA, the CDR3 is TGCGCCAGCAGCTTGGCCCTGGGACTAGCGGACAATGAGCAGTTCTTC. It yields the protein CASSLALGLADNEQFF.

The chain is built from TRBV15 and TRBJ1-2; D perhaps matches TRBD1 (6 bases). Germline V CDR1 and CDR2: LNHNV, YYDKDF (reference sequence). Trimming stripped 6 bases from V and 0 bases from J, with 20 bases between. The CDR3 length is 17 residues. The CDR3 nucleotides are TGTGCCACCAGGGGGGGGGCCAGGGTTCTAGCTAACTATGGCTACACCTTC. It specifies CATRGGARVLANYGYTF.